This TCR beta chain was profiled in a study of vaccination effects on CD4 cells after COVID-19. Remarks on this clone: Its cognate antigen is unknown.

Repertoires were generated with immunoSEQ multiplex PCR, while TCRdb's copy carries only in-frame clones and drops some. The data hold 30,000 to 45,000 clones, with approximately 68% observed a single time. CD4+ T cells specific for antigen were expanded with viral peptide pools by the ViraFEST assay before sequencing. Following culture for about 11 days, CD4+ T cells were isolated. Each vaccine recipient was nucleocapsid antibody negative and had no prior SARS-CoV-2 infection. The sample in question was CD4+ T cells from PBMCs cultured with HCoV-OC43 spike peptides, obtained before COVID-19 vaccination. The subset is: HCoV-OC43 spike overlapping peptide pool stimulation. The source is a human donor who received a COVID-19 vaccine.

CDR3: CASAETGGNQPQHF. CDR3 nucleotides: TGCGCCAGCGCCGAGACAGGGGGGAATCAGCCCCAGCATTTT. The chain is built from TRBV10-2 and TRBJ1-5, with 9 bases fitting TRBD1. The ends lost 8 bases at V and 4 bases at J; junction bases unmatched: 6. The CDR3 runs 14 residues. Per the germline V gene, CDR1 is WSHSY and CDR2 is SAAADI.